The following is a TCR beta chain sequence with its context. This clonotype was counted a few times. It lacks a known antigen. No base-level quality is on record; no much larger clone is a single base apart. The sample originates from a study of human T cells and chemical hapten exposure (dated by TCRdb to the early 2020s). Context from the whole study: For sensitization, 2% DPC in acetone was applied to a roughly 2 cm by roughly 2 cm area of upper inner arm skin. Patients additionally received weekly therapeutic DPC doses to the scalp throughout the roughly 25-week study period. Patch testing on the upper back used Finn chambers containing 0.01% DPC, with scoring done after 6 days according to International Contact Dermatitis Research Group standards. For TCR sequencing, blood came from 25 to 35 alopecia patients at anywhere from one to four time points (pre-sensitization, 2, 6 and 24 weeks). Libraries were combined into a pool for sequencing, and differences in TCR yield between samples came mainly from small differences in library volumes within the pool. Blood samples were taken from patients before sensitization (week 0) and then at 2, 6 and about 24 weeks after DPC sensitization. Most of the patients in the cohort were female, and the cohort covered alopecia areata with under or over 50% scalp involvement, alopecia totalis and alopecia universalis. Peripheral blood TCR repertoire changes were tracked in vivo in alopecia patients during primary and secondary sensitization to the hapten diphenylcyclopropenone (DPC).

The library relied on RACE. Sequencing relied on a NextSeq 500. During library preparation, unique molecular identifiers were attached to individual cDNA molecules so that TCRs could be counted quantitatively and reproducibly. Each blood RNA sample was used to sequence both TCR alpha and TCR beta chains. As for the authors' bioinformatics: Samples had a median of roughly 91,000 TCRs, with a range from about 23,224 to 690,600. V, J and CDR3 annotation of the TCR reads was carried out using the Decombinator software suite. For PS versus PT1 abundance plots, all samples were subsampled to the same number of TCRs (28,000). TCRs were defined as expanded if absent before sensitization and observed at least eight times at the 2-week time point. TCRdb trimmed the raw reads at Q25, called clones with MiXCR and kept productive beta chains. Merged by CDR3 protein, the rows form single entries marked with the most common genes and DNA. TCRdb, rather than the study authors, made the V and J calls. The sample data list approximately 80,000 distinct CDR3 sequences, and about 10% of these were observed just once. Of the sample, 3.5% to 4.5% falls within the top ten clones.

On the study overall, not on this receptor specifically: DPC sensitization did not change how many TCRs were above 1 in 1000 frequency, and no evidence was found of alterations in global repertoire structure. Repeated subsampling changed both the strength of the expansion versus patch-test correlation and the threshold at which that correlation became significant. Because every patient had alopecia, a presumed autoimmune disease, the patients' immune response might differ from that of healthy individuals. Compared with pre-sensitization or healthy control sets, expanded TCRs formed significantly more large CDR3 similarity clusters, which is consistent with antigen-driven responses. The number of PT1 expanded TCRs positively correlated with patch test score, significant at thresholds 8, 16 and 32 but not 4.

The meaning of the sample's time point label: patch test 1, 2 weeks after DPC sensitization. Reading the label with the study, this specimen's treatment or condition is: therapeutic diphenylcyclopropenone sensitization with weekly scalp DPC. At every patch-test visit, the blood draw took place before the patch test was put on. To be eligible, patients had to be aged 18 to 70, diagnosed with alopecia and judged suitable for DPC therapy, while pregnant patients were excluded. Total RNA was isolated from unfractionated whole blood collected in Tempus Blood RNA tubes. The junction shows trimming of 5 bases on V and 0 bases on J, and the gene matches do not reach 9 bases of it. The CDR3 runs 19 residues from the cysteine to the phenylalanine. Only the CDR3 DNA is retained, 57 bases long and in frame from the first base. Taken from the germline V gene (reference sequence), the CDR1 and CDR2 loops are LNHDA and SQIVND.

The chain couples TRBV19 to TRBJ2-4; TRBD2 fits 14 bases in the junction. The TCR was taken from a woman between 50 and 59 years old with alopecia areata. Some clones in this sample may be carry-over from other donors' samples. The material was whole blood, obtained in connection with sensitization to the hapten diphenylcyclopropenone (DPC). The DNA reads as follows: TGTGCCAGTAGTTCCTCCGGGACTAGCGGGGGTCGAGCCAAAAACATTCAGTACTTC. This yields the protein CASSSSGTSGGRAKNIQYF.